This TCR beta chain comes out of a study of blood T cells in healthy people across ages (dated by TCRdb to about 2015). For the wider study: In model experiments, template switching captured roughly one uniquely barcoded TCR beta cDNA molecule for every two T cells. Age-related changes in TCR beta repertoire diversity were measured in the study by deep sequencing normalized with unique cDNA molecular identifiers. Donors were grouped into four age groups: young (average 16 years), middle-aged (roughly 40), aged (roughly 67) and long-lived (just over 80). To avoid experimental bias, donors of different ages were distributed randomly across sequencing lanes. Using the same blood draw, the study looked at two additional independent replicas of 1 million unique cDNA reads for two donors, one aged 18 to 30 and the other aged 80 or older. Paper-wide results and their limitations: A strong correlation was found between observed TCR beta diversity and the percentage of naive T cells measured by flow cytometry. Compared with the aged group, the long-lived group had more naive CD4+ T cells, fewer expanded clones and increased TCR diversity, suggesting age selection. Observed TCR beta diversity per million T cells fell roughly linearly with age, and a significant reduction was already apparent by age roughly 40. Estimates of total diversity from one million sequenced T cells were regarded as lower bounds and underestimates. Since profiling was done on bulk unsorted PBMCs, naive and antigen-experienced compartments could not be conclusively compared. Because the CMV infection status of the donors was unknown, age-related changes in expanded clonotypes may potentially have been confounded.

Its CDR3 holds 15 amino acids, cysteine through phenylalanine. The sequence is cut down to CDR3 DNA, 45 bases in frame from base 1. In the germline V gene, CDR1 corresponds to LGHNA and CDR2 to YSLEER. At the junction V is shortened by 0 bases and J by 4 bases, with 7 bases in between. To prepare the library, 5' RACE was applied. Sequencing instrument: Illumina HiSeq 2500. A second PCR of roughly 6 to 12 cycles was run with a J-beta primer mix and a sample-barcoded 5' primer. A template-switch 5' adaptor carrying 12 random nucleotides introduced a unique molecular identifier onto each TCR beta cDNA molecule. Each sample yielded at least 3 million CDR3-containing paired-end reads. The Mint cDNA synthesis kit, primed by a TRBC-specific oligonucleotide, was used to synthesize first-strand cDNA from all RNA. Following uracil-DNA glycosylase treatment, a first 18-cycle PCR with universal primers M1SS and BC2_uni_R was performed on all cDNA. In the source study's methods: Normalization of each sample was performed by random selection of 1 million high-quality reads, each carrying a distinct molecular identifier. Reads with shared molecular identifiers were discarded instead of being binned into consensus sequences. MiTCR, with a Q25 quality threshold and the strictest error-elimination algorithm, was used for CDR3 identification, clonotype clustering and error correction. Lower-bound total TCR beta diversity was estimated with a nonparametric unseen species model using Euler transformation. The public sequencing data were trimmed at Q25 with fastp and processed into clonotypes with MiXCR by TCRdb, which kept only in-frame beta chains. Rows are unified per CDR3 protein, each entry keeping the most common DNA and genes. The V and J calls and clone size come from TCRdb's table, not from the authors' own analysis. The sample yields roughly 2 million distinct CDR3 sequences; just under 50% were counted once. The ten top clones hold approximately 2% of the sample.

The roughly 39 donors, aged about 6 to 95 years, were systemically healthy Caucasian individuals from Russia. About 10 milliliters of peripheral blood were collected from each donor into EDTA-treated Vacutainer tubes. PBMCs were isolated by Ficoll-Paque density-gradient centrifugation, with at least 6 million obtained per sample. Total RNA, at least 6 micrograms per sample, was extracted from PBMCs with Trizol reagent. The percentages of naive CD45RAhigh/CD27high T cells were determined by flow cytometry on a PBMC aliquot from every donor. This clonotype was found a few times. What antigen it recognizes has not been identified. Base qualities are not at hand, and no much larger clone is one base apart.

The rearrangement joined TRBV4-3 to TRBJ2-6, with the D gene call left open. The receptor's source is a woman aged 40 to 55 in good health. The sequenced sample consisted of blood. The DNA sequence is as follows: TGCGCCAGCAGCCAAGAAGCGTGGGGGGCCAACGTCCTGACTTTC. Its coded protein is CASSQEAWGANVLTF.